This TCR beta chain originates from a study of cytomegalovirus exposure and HLA in healthy donors (dated by TCRdb to between 2016 and 2019). As for the study more broadly: An earlier analysis of 587 of the donors reported 276 Gb of sequence data and around 110 million unique TCR beta sequences obtained from about 170 million T cells. About 300 gigabases of sequencing data and roughly 90 million unique TCR sequences were included in an early release covering about 600 HLA-typed donors. The genetic ancestry cluster associated with self-reported Caucasian donors included 80% to 90% of the roughly 380 genotyped donors. The study aimed to test whether signatures of past pathogen exposure could be identified by cataloging public T cell receptors. The study profiled the T cell repertoires of hundreds of subjects by immunosequencing and related them to cytomegalovirus serostatus. A separate validation cohort of 100 to 150 different subjects was used in addition to the approximately 610-subject first cohort. To predict cytomegalovirus infection status, the study combined high-throughput TCR immunosequencing, statistical association of individual TCRs with disease status, and machine learning. A later analysis re-examined previously published TCR beta repertoires from 500 to 700 donors and added high-resolution HLA genotyping to investigate patterns of TCR occurrence. In the later analysis, no new phenotypic data were used to find candidate immune exposures; instead, reliance was placed on TCR beta sequences and their occurrence across donors. An earlier analysis of around 640 of the donors used high-throughput TCR beta sequencing to judge whether each TCR beta V gene segment behaved as functional or pseudogenic. Alongside the repertoire data, information on donor age, sex, ethnicity and CMV serostatus was compiled. A later genetic analysis used genome-wide SNP genotypes for about 60% of the roughly 700 donors, treating that subset as a discovery cohort. Every discovery cohort repertoire had been produced on one sequencing platform. HLA typing included class I and class II loci at four-digit resolution. Typing coverage varied by locus: 629-630 donors for A, B, C, DRB1 and DQB1; approximately 560 for DQA1; about 570 for DPA1; approximately 470 for DPB1. Four or five DR-DQ haplotypes were treated as single units for association and clustering because of strong linkage in the cohort. Among about 400 genotyped donors of the cohort, an average of about 240,000 unique TCR beta nucleotide sequences was sequenced per donor, of which 15% to 20% were non-productive.

Deletion took 0 bases off V and 8 bases off J, with a span of 20 bases between the germline ends. The cysteine opens and the phenylalanine closes a CDR3 of 16 amino acids. Only the CDR3 DNA stays, 48 bases, in frame from base 1. From the germline V gene (reference sequence), CDR1 is SGHNT and CDR2 is YYREEE. In total, about 650 healthy bone marrow donors made up the cohort. At the time of sampling, every cohort member was nominally healthy, though immune exposures that went unrecorded were likely present. The donor was CMV seropositive and was included in the group of some 290 seropositive cohort members. A peripheral blood sample was provided by each donor, and peripheral blood mononuclear cells were used for TCR beta sequencing. The Qiagen DNeasy Blood Extraction Kit was used to extract genomic DNA from the blood cell samples. The library was built by means of the immunoSEQ multiplex PCR assay. For the multiplex PCR, a mixture combining 60 forward primers for TCR Vbeta segments and 13 reverse primers for TCR Jbeta segments was used. Amplification of the CDR3 region of rearranged TCR beta genes was performed with a multiplex PCR assay on genomic DNA. The amplified TCR beta libraries were sequenced on the Illumina HiSeq System as 87-base-pair reads. The authors processed their data as follows. A later analysis tallied roughly 76 million unique TCR beta chains across the 666 repertoires, and around 9.9 million of those chains were shared by two or more donors. Raw reads were error-corrected and collapsed into unique sequences by a nearest-neighbor algorithm in which closely related sequences were merged to remove PCR and sequencing errors. To assign V, D and J gene segments, CDR3 sequences were aligned to IMGT reference sequences. Each retained sequence needed at least a six-nucleotide match to both a V gene segment and a J gene segment. A rearrangement was called productive if the CDR3 had no stop codons and remained in frame with V and J, and every other rearrangement was called non-productive. CDR3 was defined by IMGT convention, running from the second conserved V-encoded cysteine to the conserved J-encoded phenylalanine. In an earlier analysis of roughly 610 of the donors, sequences lacking an unambiguous match to a single V gene segment were excluded. In an earlier analysis of 587 of the donors, V segments were called functional above 56.7% productive rearrangements and were called segregating when the between-donor standard deviation exceeded 5%. A statistical classification framework was developed to diagnose cytomegalovirus status using the catalog of TCR beta chain sequences. In a later analysis, V and J genes were assigned by comparing TCR nucleotide sequences against IMGT/GENE-DB human TR gene sequences. The TCRdist pipeline was used in a later analysis to assign CDR3 sequences and most-parsimonious VDJ recombination scenarios. In a later analysis, each TCR beta chain was defined by its CDR3 amino acid sequence together with its V-gene family, and reads lacking a unique V-gene family were excluded. A later analysis removed 592 highly shared, low-generation-probability nucleotide sequences to deal with suspected cross-contamination and a sequencing artifact. In a later analysis, a clonal expansion index for each public chain was calculated from normalized within-repertoire ranks of inferred template counts. In a later analysis, generation probabilities were computed with a VDJ recombination model fitted to out-of-frame rearrangements, and the resulting probabilities were checked against IGoR. A later analysis scored TCR-TCR, TCR-HLA and TCR-CMV co-occurrence with hypergeometric tests, applying a repertoire-size bias correction to TCR pairs. A later analysis estimated false discovery rates by permuting HLA or CMV assignments 20 times. A later analysis grouped co-occurring TCRs with DBSCAN, adding TCRdist sequence similarity when clustering within HLA-allele-positive subsets. Co-occurrence clustering excluded repertoires with fewer than 30,000 or more than 120,000 public chains, plus five with anomalous nucleotide sharing. In its TCRdb copy, this immuneACCESS table keeps in-frame sequences only and misses some clones. Where compared with another copy, unresolved V genes explain less than half of these, and the others have no known cause. The V and J calls and clone size are taken from that table; D and trimming were inferred from the DNA. The sample table records tens of thousands of clones; approximately 70% of these occur just once. Roughly a fifth of the sample rests with the top ten.

The paper as a whole reports these results and caveats: A cluster of highly shared sequence variants was judged likely to represent a technical artifact of the sequencing pipeline. A few of the identified cytomegalovirus-associated TCR beta chains were confirmed in vitro to be specific for cytomegalovirus antigens. While some public TCRs were present in many individuals, most TCR sequences turned up only very rarely across donors. In an earlier analysis of fewer than 750 of the donors, most TCR beta V segments were observed in productive rearrangements about 87% or about 30% of the time, broadly matching IMGT annotations. When HLA alleles, especially DR and DQ, strongly co-occurred, TCR associations were difficult to assign to individual alleles. It was suggested by the authors that the approach could potentially be generalized to other disease states and immunological phenotypes. In a later analysis, HLA-associated TCR beta chains showed more clonal expansion and lower generation probabilities than non-associated chains that were equally common. Some IMGT-functional V segments, including TRBV6-2 and TRBV6-3, could not be told apart with the 87-base-pair reads, so those segments were excluded. Cytomegalovirus status was reported to be diagnosed by the classifier with high specificity and sensitivity in both the original and validation cohorts. A further reported finding was that TCR beta sequences accurately predicted the HLA-A and HLA-B alleles for most subjects in the first cohort. Compared with the approximately 670-donor mean, donors in an Asian-associated ancestry cluster had fewer N-insertions in productive TCRs, according to a later genetic analysis. Because counts were too low, roughly 16 rarely observed V segments, including chromosome 9 orphons, were excluded from the earlier analysis of around 590 of the donors. At a false discovery rate of 0.05, a later analysis linked 15,000 to 20,000 TCR beta sequences to specific HLA alleles. Presence/absence analyses assumed roughly uniform sequencing depth across donors, an assumption that may not hold. Immune exposure information for the cohort was limited to CMV serostatus. Only TCR beta chains were sequenced in this cohort, and the absence of alpha or paired-chain data limited detectable features. According to a later analysis, parvovirus B19, influenza, CMV and Epstein-Barr virus appeared linked to several top co-occurrence clusters. According to a later analysis, TCR association rates differed among HLA loci, with DRB1 alleles showing the most associated TCRs and HLA-C alleles showing the fewest. V-gene and J-gene trimming of TCR beta chains was associated with a missense DCLRE1C variant in a later genetic analysis, and the association was replicated in an independent cohort. HLA typing was unavailable for some donors at each locus, so association tests used only the typed subset. Correlated functional status among segregating V segments might be attributable to linkage disequilibrium, but an unknown experimental factor could not be ruled out. A later analysis found that most CMV-associated TCR beta chains appeared HLA-restricted, with HLA associations seemingly driven largely by CMV exposure. In the study, about 150 TCR beta chains were listed as associated with cytomegalovirus.

Concerning this clone itself: The clone's antigen remains unknown. Base qualities were left out, and no much larger clone turns up one base away.

The chain is encoded by TRBV5-4 joined to TRBJ1-2; TRBD1 is a weak D gene call, 6 bases matching. The receptor was derived from a woman aged 55-75 years in good health and CMV-seropositive. Sequencing was done on a sample of PBMCs. The nucleotides read TGTGCCAGCAGCTTGGGACTCGGACAGAGGACCGGGGGCTACACCTTC. Translated, this is CASSLGLGQRTGGYTF.